The 9 T cell receptor beta chains reported below all come from one sample, sequenced in a study of blood T cell repertoires in COVID-19 (TCRdb year 2020). The protocol used for the library was the immunoSEQ multiplex PCR assay. TCRdb stores this immuneACCESS table with in-frame sequences only. Part of the clones is absent; in the studies checked, under half of the shortfall reflects unresolved V genes, and no reason is known for the rest. This sample comprises roughly 150,000 clones, more than 80% of them detected only once. Approximately 1.8% of the sample comes from the top ten. The sample was PBMCs or T cells enriched from blood (not recorded which). All receptors derive from a woman aged 18 to 35 who had been exposed to COVID-19.

The chain carries TRBV6-5 and TRBJ2-2; 10 positions agree with TRBD2. The CDR3 length is 15 residues. Trimming took 6 bases from V and 7 from J; bases not matched to a gene: 8. The germline V gene encodes CDR1 MNHEY and CDR2 SVGAGI. CDR3 sequence (DNA): TGTGCCAGCAGACCTCTAGCGGGAGTTGTCGGGGAGCTGTTTTTT. The encoded protein is CASRPLAGVVGELFF.

V usage is TRBV6-2 or TRBV6-3 and J usage is TRBJ1-2, with 7 nucleotides matching TRBD1. Germline V gene sequence: CDR1 MNHEY, CDR2 SVGEGT. CDR3 length: 16 amino acids. J gave up 0 bases and V 5 bases, and 9 bases lay outside the gene matches. For the CDR3, the DNA is TGTGCCAGCAGTAAATATGGGACAGCTACTAACTATGGCTACACCTTC. This codes for CASSKYGTATNYGYTF.

This chain connects TRBV11-2 to TRBJ1-4, with D possibly TRBD1 on 6 matching bases. From germline, CDR1 is SGHAT and CDR2 FQNNGV. The CDR3 spans 16 residues. Trimming cost V 0 bases and J 2 bases, with 10 bases left between them. CDR3 nucleotides: TGTGCCAGCAGCTTAGAGGGGGCGAGGACTAATGAAAAACTGTTTTTT. Translation: CASSLEGARTNEKLFF.

The chain is built from TRBV5-5 and TRBJ2-3; TRBD2 aligns across 10 bases. The trim removed 1 base at V and 5 bases at J, leaving 7 bases unmatched. CDR1 SGHKS and CDR2 YYEKEE come from the germline V gene (reference sequence). This CDR3 contains 16 residues. DNA of the CDR3: TGTGCCAGCAGCTTGAAAGGGCTAGCGGGAGTAGATACGCAGTATTTT. This sequence encodes CASSLKGLAGVDTQYF.

The chain combines TRBV5-1 with TRBJ2-7, with TRBD2 identical over 9 bases. The CDR3 totals 14 residues. Germline-derived CDR1 and CDR2 are SGHRS and YFSETQ. J lost 5 bases, V lost 4 bases, and 7 bases had no gene match. The CDR3, as DNA: TGCGCCAGCAGCCTTGAGCGGGAGGTTAACGAGCAGTACTTC. This gives the protein CASSLEREVNEQYF.

The chain couples TRBV19 to TRBJ1-5, with D tentatively TRBD1 (6 bases). Germline CDR1 and CDR2: LNHDA and SQIVND (reference sequence). CDR3 length equals 15 residues. Trimming took off 11 bases at V and 2 bases at J, with 19 bases between the two ends. CDR3 protein: CASRSGTTRNQPQHF. CDR3 DNA: TGTGCCTCCCGGTCAGGGACAACTCGCAATCAGCCCCAGCATTTT.

The rearrangement uses TRBV24-1 and TRBJ2-7, with D maybe TRBD1 (5 bases). The CDR3 length is 13 residues. The germline V gene has CDR1 KGHDR and CDR2 SFDVKD. The ends were cut back, 5 bases at V and 5 bases at J, with 12 bases in the middle. The CDR3 DNA follows: TGTGCCACCAGTGTGGGGCGAGACCACGAGCAGTACTTC. Amino acid sequence: CATSVGRDHEQYF.

CDR3 sequence reads: CASVTRQNIQYF. For the CDR3, the DNA is TGTGCCAGCGTTACTAGGCAAAACATTCAGTACTTC. The chain joins TRBV19 to TRBJ2-4; D may be TRBD2 (5 bases). The CDR3 consists of 12 residues. The V gene lost 9 bases and the J gene lost 5 bases, with 11 bases spanning the gap. Per the germline V gene, CDR1 is LNHDA and CDR2 is SQIVND (reference sequence).

This sequence joins TRBV13 and TRBJ2-7; D gene uncertain. The V end lost 0 bases, the J end lost 7 bases, and 10 bases lay between the germline ends. The V gene's germline CDR1 is PRHDT and CDR2 FYEKMQ (reference sequence). This CDR3 is built from 13 residues. As DNA, the CDR3 is TGTGCCAGCAGCTTAGGGTTCCCTCAGGAGCAGTACTTC. Amino acid sequence: CASSLGFPQEQYF.